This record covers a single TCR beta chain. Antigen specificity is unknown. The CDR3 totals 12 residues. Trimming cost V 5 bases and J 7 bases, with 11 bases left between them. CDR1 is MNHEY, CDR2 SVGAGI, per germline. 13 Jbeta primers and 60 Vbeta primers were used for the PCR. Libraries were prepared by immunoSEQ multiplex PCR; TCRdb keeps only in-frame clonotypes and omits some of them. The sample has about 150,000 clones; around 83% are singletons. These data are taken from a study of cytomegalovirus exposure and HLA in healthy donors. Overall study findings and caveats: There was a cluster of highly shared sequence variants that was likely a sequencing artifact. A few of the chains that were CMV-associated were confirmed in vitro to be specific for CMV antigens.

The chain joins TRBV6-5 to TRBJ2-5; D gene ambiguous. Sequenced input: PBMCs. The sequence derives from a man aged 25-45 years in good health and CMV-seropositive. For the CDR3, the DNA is TGTGCCAGCAGTGGGCCCTCAGGGACCCAGTACTTC. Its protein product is CASSGPSGTQYF.